This is a list of T cell receptor beta chains from one sample in a study of shared clonotypes between healthy human individuals. Clones were read by immunoSEQ multiplex PCR, and TCRdb kept only the in-frame ones, dropping some. The table has fewer than 1.6 million clones, around 98.5% seen once. Material: naive CD4+ T cells sorted from blood. Receptor source: a man younger than 40 in good health. Both conserved end residues are part of each CDR3. The order of the fields is J gene, V gene, D gene, clone size, CDR3 protein, CDR3 DNA. D genes are given only for firm matches. Not every row has a clone size; where given, it reads once, few, many or a size class.

TRBJ2-3 TRBV7-2 . . CASSSNERGRTDTQYF TGTGCCAGCAGCTCCAACGAGAGGGGACGCACAGATACGCAGTATTTT
TRBJ2-1 TRBV2 TRBD1 . CASSAKGQVTNEQFF TGTGCCAGCAGTGCTAAGGGACAGGTGACCAATGAGCAGTTCTTC
TRBJ2-2 TRBV2 . . CASTEERAARAGELFF TGTGCCAGCACCGAGGAACGGGCAGCTAGGGCCGGGGAGCTGTTTTTT
TRBJ2-7 TRBV18 TRBD1 . CASSRDRTGAYEQYF TGTGCCAGCTCACGGGATCGGACAGGGGCCTACGAGCAGTACTTC
TRBJ1-1 TRBV7-9 . . CASSLGWQGEAFF TGTGCCAGCAGCTTAGGATGGCAGGGAGAAGCTTTCTTT
TRBJ2-3 TRBV7-6 TRBD2 . CASSAGTTHTDTQYF TGTGCCAGCAGCGCAGGGACTACCCACACAGATACGCAGTATTTT
TRBJ1-5 TRBV19 . . CASNMGGLGNQPQHF TGTGCCAGTAACATGGGGGGATTGGGCAATCAGCCCCAGCATTTT
TRBJ2-3 TRBV30 TRBD2 . CAWSVLGAGGSTDTQYF TGTGCCTGGAGTGTCCTCGGGGCGGGAGGAAGCACAGATACGCAGTATTTT
TRBJ1-1 TRBV2 . . CASSTGASTEAFF TGTGCCAGCAGTACGGGGGCCAGCACTGAAGCTTTCTTT
TRBJ1-4 TRBV6-5 TRBD1 once CASSQRQGEKLFF TGTGCCAGCAGCCAACGACAGGGTGAAAAACTGTTTTTT
TRBJ2-7 TRBV7-9 . once CASSLRHPYYEQYF TGTGCCAGCAGCTTACGACACCCGTACTACGAGCAGTACTTC
TRBJ2-7 TRBV2 . . CASSDRSGLPYEQYF TGTGCCAGCAGTGATAGGTCAGGGCTCCCCTACGAGCAGTACTTC
TRBJ2-7 TRBV28 TRBD1 . CASSYPGTGAYEQYF TGTGCCAGCAGTTACCCCGGGACAGGGGCGTACGAGCAGTACTTC
TRBJ2-3 TRBV9 TRBD2 . CASSVQSTSGSSQYF TGTGCCAGCAGCGTACAATCGACTAGCGGGAGTTCGCAGTATTTT
TRBJ1-1 TRBV10-3 . . CAISESFTDSAEAFF TGTGCCATCAGTGAGTCTTTTACGGATTCGGCTGAAGCTTTCTTT
TRBJ1-1 TRBV15 TRBD1 once CATSRDGRGQGNTEAFF TGTGCCACCAGCAGAGATGGCAGGGGGCAGGGAAACACTGAAGCTTTCTTT
TRBJ1-1 TRBV18 . . CASSPLSGNTEAFF TGTGCCAGCTCACCATTATCGGGGAACACTGAAGCTTTCTTT
TRBJ2-7 TRBV28 TRBD1 . CASFPFGTASYEQYF TGTGCCAGCTTTCCGTTCGGGACAGCCTCCTACGAGCAGTACTTC
TRBJ2-3 TRBV9 . . CASSVGTFGTDTQYF TGTGCCAGCAGCGTAGGGACATTTGGCACAGATACGCAGTATTTT
TRBJ2-5 TRBV5-1 . . CASSFRDFVETQYF TGCGCCAGCAGCTTCCGGGACTTTGTGGAGACCCAGTACTTC